Sequencing of this T cell receptor (beta chain) was carried out in a study of T cell repertoires in cytomegalovirus infection. The CDR3 contains 14 residues. The V end was cut by 4 bases, the J end by 6 bases, with 15 bases between. Per the germline V gene, CDR1 is SGHDT and CDR2 is YYEEEE. TCRdb ran MiXCR on the reads and lists one entry per CDR3 protein. The sample lists fewer than 400,000 distinct CDR3 sequences; roughly 18% were seen once. Only a few counts were recorded for this clonotype. The receptor was derived from a human donor in good health (CMV status not recorded). Some clones in this sample may be carry-over from other donors' samples. Sequencing input: PBMCs. The rearrangement uses TRBV5-6 and TRBJ2-3; tentatively, D is TRBD2 (6 bases). The CDR3 DNA reads as TGTGCCAGCAGCGTGGACTATCCCAAGGATACGCAGTATTTT. Translated: CASSVDYPKDTQYF.